The rows below give T cell receptor beta chains drawn from one sample of a study of blood T cell repertoires in COVID-19. Measured with immunoSEQ multiplex PCR; TCRdb has only the in-frame clones, and not every one. The sample yields 250,000 to 300,000 clones, around 90% seen once. The specimen was peripheral blood. The receptors were sampled from a woman aged 60-75 years with COVID-19, enrolled during active disease. Each CDR3 is given with its conserved first and last residue. The D gene is left open where the match is weak. Clone size, where shown, is once, few, many, or a class for clones that have expanded.

V	D	size	J	CDR3	DNA
TRBV18	.	.	TRBJ1-5	CASSPFREPQPQHF	TGTGCCAGCTCACCATTCCGGGAACCGCAGCCCCAGCATTTT
TRBV7-2	TRBD2	.	TRBJ2-7	CASSSSSGGAYEQYF	TGTGCCAGCAGCTCATCTAGCGGGGGTGCCTACGAGCAGTACTTC
TRBV19	.	.	TRBJ1-5	CASSARYSNQPQHF	TGTGCCAGTAGTGCGAGATATAGCAATCAGCCCCAGCATTTT
TRBV5-4	TRBD2	.	TRBJ2-1	CASSLVAGGPNEQFF	TGTGCCAGCAGCTTGGTAGCGGGGGGGCCCAATGAGCAGTTCTTC
TRBV3-1/TRBV3-2	TRBD2	.	TRBJ2-1	CASSPSGAAGGLNEQFF	TGTGCCAGCAGCCCCTCGGGAGCAGCGGGGGGGCTGAATGAGCAGTTCTTC
TRBV4-1	.	.	TRBJ1-3	CASSHYRESNTIYF	TGCGCCAGCAGCCATTACAGGGAGTCAAACACCATATATTTT
TRBV7-2	TRBD1	.	TRBJ1-2	CASIKDRGGEGYTF	TGTGCCAGCATCAAGGACAGGGGAGGGGAGGGCTACACCTTC
TRBV19	TRBD1	.	TRBJ1-6	CASSTSDRVRSPLHF	TGTGCCAGTAGTACGTCCGACAGGGTACGTTCACCCCTCCACTTT
TRBV6-1	.	.	TRBJ1-4	CASSEQGMNEKLFF	TGTGCCAGCAGTGAACAGGGGATGAATGAAAAACTGTTTTTT
TRBV18	.	few	TRBJ1-4	CASSPVAPSTNEKLFF	TGTGCCAGCTCACCAGTGGCTCCCTCAACTAATGAAAAACTGTTTTTT
TRBV19	TRBD2	.	TRBJ2-1	CASSVNPGLAGIEQFF	TGTGCCAGTAGTGTCAATCCGGGACTAGCGGGGATTGAGCAGTTCTTC
TRBV6-5	.	.	TRBJ2-1	CASSYFRDNNEQFF	TGTGCCAGCAGTTACTTCCGGGACAACAATGAGCAGTTCTTC
TRBV11-3	TRBD2	.	TRBJ2-2	CASSLGLAGDPTGELFF	TGTGCCAGCAGCCTGGGACTAGCGGGGGACCCCACCGGGGAGCTGTTTTTT
TRBV5-1	.	.	TRBJ1-1	CASSPGTTEAFF	TGCGCCAGCAGCCCCGGGACAACCGAAGCTTTCTTT
TRBV19	TRBD2	.	TRBJ2-1	CASTSGGAEEQFF	TGTGCCAGTACAAGCGGGGGGGCCGAGGAGCAGTTCTTC
TRBV24-1	.	.	TRBJ1-5	CATSAEVGPQHF	TGTGCCACCTCGGCAGAGGTAGGGCCCCAGCATTTT
TRBV7-3	.	.	TRBJ2-2	CASSPGSNTGELFF	TGTGCCAGCAGTCCAGGTTCGAACACCGGGGAGCTGTTTTTT
TRBV6-2/TRBV6-3	TRBD2	.	TRBJ2-2	CASSYLRGSTGELFF	TGTGCCAGCAGTTATTTGCGGGGGTCGACCGGGGAGCTGTTTTTT
TRBV25-1	.	few	TRBJ2-2	CASSVTGELFF	TGTGCCAGCAGTGTAACCGGGGAGCTGTTTTTT
TRBV20-1	.	.	TRBJ1-1	CSASQVTVNMNTEAFF	TGCAGTGCTAGTCAGGTGACAGTAAATATGAACACTGAAGCTTTCTTT
TRBV4-3	.	.	TRBJ1-2	CASSRGTDYGYTF	TGCGCCAGCAGCCGCGGGACGGACTATGGCTACACCTTC
TRBV29-1	.	.	TRBJ2-7	CSGGDNSYEQYF	TGCAGCGGAGGGGACAACTCCTACGAGCAGTACTTC
TRBV9	TRBD2	.	TRBJ2-4	CASSPRGTERGASNIQYF	TGTGCCAGCAGCCCTCGGGGAACGGAGCGGGGGGCCTCAAACATTCAGTACTTC
TRBV12-3/TRBV12-4	.	.	TRBJ1-2	CASSRTPLYGYTF	TGTGCCAGCAGTCGCACACCTCTCTATGGCTACACCTTC
TRBV6-4	TRBD2	.	TRBJ2-1	CASSDSWRGGYNEQFF	TGTGCCAGCAGTGACTCATGGCGGGGGGGTTACAATGAGCAGTTCTTC
TRBV4-2	TRBD2	.	TRBJ2-2	CASSPEVRGGGTGELFF	TGTGCCAGCAGCCCAGAGGTCCGGGGGGGCGGCACCGGGGAGCTGTTTTTT
TRBV4-2	.	.	TRBJ1-2	CASSQPTRRYGYTF	TGTGCCAGCAGCCAACCCACGCGGCGCTATGGCTACACCTTC
TRBV4-1	TRBD1	.	TRBJ2-3	CASSQRTSRGDTQYF	TGCGCCAGCAGCCAGAGGACATCCAGGGGGGATACGCAGTATTTT
TRBV5-6	TRBD1	.	TRBJ1-4	CASSPGQPNEKLFF	TGTGCCAGCAGCCCGGGACAGCCAAATGAAAAACTGTTTTTT
TRBV30	.	.	TRBJ1-2	CAWRGANGYTF	TGTGCCTGGAGGGGAGCAAATGGCTACACCTTC
TRBV4-3	.	.	TRBJ1-3	CASSQETGTSGNTIYF	TGCGCCAGCAGCCAAGAGACAGGAACCTCTGGAAACACCATATATTTT
TRBV5-1	TRBD1	.	TRBJ2-3	CASSEGQGILVDTQYF	TGCGCCAGCAGCGAGGGACAGGGGATTTTGGTAGATACGCAGTATTTT
TRBV27	.	.	TRBJ2-7	CASSLQGSEQYF	TGTGCCAGCAGTCTACAGGGAAGCGAGCAGTACTTC
TRBV7-9	.	.	TRBJ1-1	CASSLSGNTEAFF	TGTGCCAGCAGCTTATCGGGTAACACTGAAGCTTTCTTT
TRBV7-2	.	once	TRBJ1-2	CASSLQGIYGYTF	TGTGCCAGCAGCTTACAGGGTATCTATGGCTACACCTTC
TRBV11-2	.	.	TRBJ1-1	CASSLPTEAFF	TGTGCCAGCAGCCTTCCGACTGAAGCTTTCTTT
TRBV9	TRBD2	few	TRBJ2-5	CASSVISGGPEETQYF	TGTGCCAGCAGCGTAATAAGCGGGGGGCCGGAGGAGACCCAGTACTTC
TRBV2	.	.	TRBJ1-1	CASSERRGGGEAFF	TGTGCCAGCAGTGAGAGAAGGGGCGGTGGTGAAGCTTTCTTT
TRBV19	.	.	TRBJ2-4	CASSISSREAKNIQYF	TGTGCCAGTAGTATAAGTTCACGCGAGGCCAAAAACATTCAGTACTTC
TRBV6-5	.	.	TRBJ1-4	CASSSRLGAALFF	TGTGCCAGCAGTTCTCGGCTGGGGGCCGCTCTGTTTTTT
TRBV9	TRBD2	.	TRBJ2-3	CASSLRTSGAGTDTQYF	TGTGCCAGCAGCCTTCGGACTAGCGGGGCCGGCACAGATACGCAGTATTTT
TRBV6-2/TRBV6-3	.	.	TRBJ2-7	CASRHAGPYEQYF	TGTGCCAGCCGCCATGCGGGACCCTACGAGCAGTACTTC
TRBV10-3	.	.	TRBJ1-5	CAISYSLNQPQHF	TGTGCCATCAGTTACAGTCTCAATCAGCCCCAGCATTTT
TRBV30	TRBD1	.	TRBJ1-1	CACPDRGSGLGAFF	TGTGCCTGCCCGGACAGGGGATCAGGCCTCGGAGCTTTCTTT
TRBV5-4	TRBD2	.	TRBJ2-7	CASSFTGGANEQYF	TGTGCCAGCAGCTTTACGGGGGGGGCCAACGAGCAGTACTTC
TRBV25-1	TRBD1	.	TRBJ2-1	CASARQGSYNEQFF	TGTGCCAGCGCAAGACAGGGGTCCTACAATGAGCAGTTCTTC
TRBV9	.	.	TRBJ1-5	CASSVSYSNQPQHF	TGTGCCAGCAGCGTTTCGTATAGCAATCAGCCCCAGCATTTT
TRBV10-3	.	.	TRBJ1-3	CAISGSADTIYF	TGTGCCATCAGTGGCTCGGCGGACACCATATATTTT
TRBV6-5	.	.	TRBJ2-7	CASSYSQPGHLEQYF	TGTGCCAGCAGTTACTCGCAACCGGGACACCTCGAGCAGTACTTC